This T cell receptor beta chain came from a study of OX40 agonist ivuxolimab in advanced cancers. Background on the whole study: Ivuxolimab, which targeted the costimulatory receptor OX40 (CD134), was an agonistic, fully human IgG2 monoclonal antibody. Intravenous ivuxolimab was administered to patients every 2 weeks at six dose levels: 0.01, 0.1, 0.3, 1.5, 3 and 10 mg/kg. Among the roughly 50 dose-escalation patients, about 20 had hepatocellular carcinoma, about 15 melanoma, 9 renal cell carcinoma and 9 head and neck cancer. The dose-escalation cohort was 80% to 90% male with a mean age of 60 years, ranging from roughly 20 to 80. Patients were allowed to have had prior anti-PD-1, anti-PD-L1 or anti-CTLA-4 therapy, and approximately 40% of the dose-escalation patients had been treated with checkpoint inhibitors. Three dose-escalation patients achieved partial responses, one with hepatocellular carcinoma and two with cutaneous melanoma. The purpose of peripheral TCRbeta sequencing was to test whether ivuxolimab changed TCR sequence diversity and led to clonal T-cell expansion. The paper covers the monotherapy dose-escalation part of the phase I ivuxolimab trial, which included N of about 50 patients.

Genomic DNA was isolated from the sorted cells so that the TCRbeta CDR3 region could be sequenced. The immunoSEQ Assay was used to sequence the TCRbeta CDR3 regions. TCRdb took this table from immuneACCESS and kept in-frame rearrangements with V and J called. Such tables lack part of the clones; where checked against another copy, unresolved V genes explain under half of the gap, and the rest is unexplained. The sample records about 77,000 clones, 85% to 90% of which are singletons. The top ten hold around 2.6% of the sample. About this clone: Which antigen it targets is not known. Within one base of it there is no much larger clone, and no base qualities were kept.

CDR3 length: 17 amino acids, cysteine to phenylalanine. Only the CDR3 region is kept as DNA, spanning 51 bases read in frame from base 1. Trimming takes 4 bases from V and 0 bases from J, and the germline ends sit 16 bases apart. Looking up the germline V gene yields CDR1 SGHDN and CDR2 FVKESK. Paper-wide results and their limitations: The antigen specificity of the peripheral T cells that underwent clonal expansion was not determined. In the 0.1-3.0 mg/kg groups, partial responders were among the patients with the lowest normalized peripheral clonal expansion, particularly in CD8+ T cells. Low levels of normalized T-cell clonal expansion were also seen in some patients who did not respond. After ivuxolimab, CD8+ T cells had more expanded clones than CD4+ T cells on average. At doses of 0.1 to 3.0 mg/kg, clonal expansion of both CD4+ and CD8+ T cells in blood was seen between baseline and week 6.

The trial excluded patients who had a history of autoimmune disease or were on systemic immunosuppression. In every dose cohort, peripheral blood was drawn for TCR sequencing at baseline, cycle 4 day 1, and cycle 7 day 1. Samples were obtained from an open-label, multicenter, first-in-human phase I dose-escalation trial of ivuxolimab. Adults with locally advanced or metastatic melanoma, renal cell carcinoma, hepatocellular carcinoma or head and neck squamous cell carcinoma were enrolled in the trial. Before TCR sequencing, CD4+ T cells and CD8+ T cells from peripheral blood were sorted into separate populations.

The sample in question was CD4+ or CD8+ T cells sorted from blood, obtained in a trial of the OX40 agonist ivuxolimab. The chain is made from TRBV14 and TRBJ2-1, with the D gene call left open. The clonotype originates from an adult with an advanced solid tumor such as melanoma, head and neck, liver or kidney cancer. In nucleotides, the sequence is TGTGCCAGCAGCCCTCCCCCCCCACGGAGCTCCTACAATGAGCAGTTCTTC. Protein translation: CASSPPPPRSSYNEQFF.